These 13 T cell receptor beta chains were all obtained from the same sample, sequenced in a study of CXCR3-negative and CXCR3-positive naive CD8 T cells. Researchers prepared the TRB cDNA libraries using 5' RACE with UMI labels. TCRdb re-called the 5' RACE reads and gives one entry per CDR3 protein, without DNA. The sample table includes 50,000 to 65,000 distinct CDR3 sequences. The material sequenced was naive CXCR3- CD8+ T cells from blood. The subset here: CD45RO-CCR7+CD27+CD95- naive CD8+ T cells lacking CXCR3 (TNR3-). The source is a human donor in good health. Some clones in this sample may be carry-over from other donors' samples.

The rearrangement uses TRBV6-1 and TRBJ2-1. Germline V gives CDR1 MNHNS, CDR2 SASEGT. The CDR3 contains 11 residues. CDR3 region: CASILLDEQFF.

The gene calls are TRBV5-1 and TRBJ1-1; the TRBD1 assignment by TCRdb is unverifiable without DNA. The germline gives CDR1 SGHRS, CDR2 YFSETQ. This CDR3 is built from 15 residues. The CDR3 reads CASSWQQGHDTEAFF.

The chain links TRBV21-1 to TRBJ1-1; TCRdb outputs TRBD1, but without DNA this stays unchecked. TRBV21-1 is designated a pseudogene. The CDR3 has 16 amino acids. The CDR3 region is CASSKGRGLGIAEAFF.

The V and J genes are TRBV2 and TRBJ2-5; TCRdb's assignment of TRBD1 cannot be checked, as there is no DNA. Looked up from germline, CDR1 is SNHLY and CDR2 is FYNNEI. This CDR3 is built from 13 residues. The CDR3 here is CASSGGGGETQYF. The full variable domain, with the rest looked up from reference TRBV2 and TRBJ2-5, is EPEVTQTPSHQVTQMGQEVILRCVPISNHLYFYWYRQILGQKVEFLVSFYNNEISEKSEIFDDQFSVERPDGSNFTLKIRSTKLEDSAMYFCASSGGGGETQYFGPGTRLLVL.

The rearrangement links TRBV6-2 or TRBV6-3 to TRBJ1-1; TCRdb indicates TRBD1, and absent DNA this call remains unverified. CDR1 and CDR2 (germline): MNHEY, SVGEGT. The CDR3 is 17 amino acids. The CDR3 sequence is CASSTMSGYYMNTEAFF.

The V call is TRBV6-4, the J call TRBJ2-1; TCRdb lists TRBD2, though no DNA is available to test this call. The CDR3 contains 15 residues. The V gene's germline CDR1 is MRHNA and CDR2 SNTAGT. CDR3 protein: CASSPSGGSTDEQFF.

This chain uses TRBV20-1 with TRBJ2-7; checking the TCRdb D call of TRBD1 is not possible without DNA. Germline loops: CDR1 DFQATT, CDR2 SNEGSKA (reference sequence). The CDR3 spans 11 residues. The CDR3 is CSARTGYEQYF.

CDR3 protein: CASSGGGNTEAFF. The chain has TRBV5-6 and TRBJ1-1; the D call of TRBD1 rests on TCRdb alone, since no DNA is present to check it. The CDR3 sequence is 13 residues long. Germline CDR1 and CDR2: SGHDT and YYEEEE.

The chain is built from TRBV28 and TRBJ2-1; without DNA, the TCRdb call of TRBD2 cannot be checked. The germline CDR1 and CDR2 sequences are MDHEN and SYDVKM. This CDR3 spans 14 amino acids. CDR3 in amino acids: CATIVREAYNEQFF.

The chain combines TRBV9 with TRBJ2-3; there is no DNA to check the TCRdb D call of TRBD1. Per germline, CDR1 SGDLS and CDR2 YYNGEE. The CDR3 consists of 15 residues. CDR3 amino acids: CASSPRDRLRDTQYF.

The chain employs TRBV6-6 and TRBJ1-5; without DNA, the TCRdb call of TRBD1 cannot be checked. In germline, CDR1 is MNHNY, CDR2 SVGAGI (reference sequence). This CDR3 has 15 residues. CDR3 in amino acids: CASTLPGGGNQPQHF.

The V gene is TRBV29-1, the J gene TRBJ1-1; the D call from TCRdb, TRBD1, cannot be confirmed without DNA. Germline CDR1 SQVTM, CDR2 ANQGSEA. There are 14 residues in the CDR3. CDR3 sequence reads: CSVQPQGRGTEAFF.

The gene calls are TRBV29-1 and TRBJ1-3; the D call from TCRdb, TRBD1, cannot be confirmed without DNA. Germline V gene data show CDR1 as SQVTM and CDR2 as ANQGSEA. This CDR3 has 14 amino acids. CDR3 amino acids: CSVAIAQGGNTIYF.